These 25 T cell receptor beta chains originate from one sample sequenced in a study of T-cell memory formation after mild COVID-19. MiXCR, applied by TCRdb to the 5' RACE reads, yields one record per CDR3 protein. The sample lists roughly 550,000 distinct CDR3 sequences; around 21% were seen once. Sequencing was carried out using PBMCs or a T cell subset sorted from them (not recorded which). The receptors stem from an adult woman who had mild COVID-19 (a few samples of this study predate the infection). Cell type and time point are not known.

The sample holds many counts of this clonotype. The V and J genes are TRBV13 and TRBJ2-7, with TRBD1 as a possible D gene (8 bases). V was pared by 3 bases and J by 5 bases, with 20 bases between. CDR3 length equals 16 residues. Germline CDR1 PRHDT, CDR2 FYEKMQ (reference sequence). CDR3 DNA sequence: TGTGCCAGCAGCTTCAATGACAGGGGAGGGCGGGACGAGCAGTACTTC. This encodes CASSFNDRGGRDEQYF.

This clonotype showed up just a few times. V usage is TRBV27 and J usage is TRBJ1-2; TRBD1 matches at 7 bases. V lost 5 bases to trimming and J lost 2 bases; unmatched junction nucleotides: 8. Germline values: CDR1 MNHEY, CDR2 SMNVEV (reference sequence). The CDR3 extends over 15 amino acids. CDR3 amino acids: CASSPQGKKNYGYTF. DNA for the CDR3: TGTGCCAGCAGTCCACAGGGGAAAAAGAACTATGGCTACACCTTC.

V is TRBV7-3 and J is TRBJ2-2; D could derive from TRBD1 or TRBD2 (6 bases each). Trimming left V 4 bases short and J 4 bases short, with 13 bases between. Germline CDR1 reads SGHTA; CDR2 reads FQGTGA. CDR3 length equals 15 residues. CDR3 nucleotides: TGTGCCAGCAGCTCCCTAGGGGGGAGCACCGGGGAGCTGTTTTTT. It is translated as CASSSLGGSTGELFF. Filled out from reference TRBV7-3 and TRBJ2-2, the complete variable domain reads GAGVSQTPSNKVTEKGKYVELRCDPISGHTALYWYRQSLGQGPEFLIYFQGTGAADDSGLPNDRFFAVRPEGSVSTLKIQRTERGDSAVYLCASSSLGGSTGELFFGEGSRLTVL.

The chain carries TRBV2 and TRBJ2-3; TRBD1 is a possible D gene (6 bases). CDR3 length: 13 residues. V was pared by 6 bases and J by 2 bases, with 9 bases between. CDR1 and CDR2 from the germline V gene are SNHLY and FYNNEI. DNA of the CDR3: TGTGCCAGCAGGGACAGATTCACAGATACGCAGTATTTT. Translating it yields CASRDRFTDTQYF.

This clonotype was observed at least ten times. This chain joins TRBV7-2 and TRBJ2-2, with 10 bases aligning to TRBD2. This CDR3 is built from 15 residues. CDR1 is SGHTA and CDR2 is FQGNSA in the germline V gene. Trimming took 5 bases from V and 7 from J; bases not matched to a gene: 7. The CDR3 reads CASSLGTSVSGELFF. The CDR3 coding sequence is TGTGCCAGCAGCCTTGGGACTAGCGTGAGCGGGGAGCTGTTTTTT.

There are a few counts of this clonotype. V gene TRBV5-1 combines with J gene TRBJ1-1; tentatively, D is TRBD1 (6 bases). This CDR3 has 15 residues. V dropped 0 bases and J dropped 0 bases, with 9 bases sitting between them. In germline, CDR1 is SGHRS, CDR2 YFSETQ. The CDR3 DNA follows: TGCGCCAGCAGCTTGGCCGCAGGGGTGAACACTGAAGCTTTCTTT. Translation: CASSLAAGVNTEAFF. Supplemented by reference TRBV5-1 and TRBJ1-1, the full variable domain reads KAGVTQTPRYLIKTRGQQVTLSCSPISGHRSVSWYQQTPGQGLQFLFEYFSETQRNKGNFPGRFSGRQFSNSRSEMNVSTLELGDSALYLCASSLAAGVNTEAFFGQGTRLTVV.

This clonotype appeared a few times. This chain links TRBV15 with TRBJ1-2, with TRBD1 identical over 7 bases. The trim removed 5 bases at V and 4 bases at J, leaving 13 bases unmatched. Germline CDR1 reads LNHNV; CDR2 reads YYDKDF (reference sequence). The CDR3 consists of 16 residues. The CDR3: CATSQGGEGRSYGYTF. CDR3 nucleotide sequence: TGTGCCACCAGCCAGGGGGGGGAAGGGAGATCCTATGGCTACACCTTC.

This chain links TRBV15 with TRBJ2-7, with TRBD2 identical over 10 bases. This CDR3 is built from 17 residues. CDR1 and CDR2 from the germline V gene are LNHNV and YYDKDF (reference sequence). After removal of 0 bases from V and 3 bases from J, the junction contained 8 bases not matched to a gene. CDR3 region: CATSRDAHTSGNYEQYF. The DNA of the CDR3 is TGTGCCACCAGCAGAGATGCTCACACTAGCGGGAACTACGAGCAGTACTTC.

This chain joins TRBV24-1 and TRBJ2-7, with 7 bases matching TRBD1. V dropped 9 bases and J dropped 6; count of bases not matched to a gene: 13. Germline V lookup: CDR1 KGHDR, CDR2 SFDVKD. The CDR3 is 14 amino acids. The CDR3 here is CATSTGTEGSEQYF. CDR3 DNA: TGTGCCACCTCTACAGGGACAGAAGGAAGCGAGCAGTACTTC.

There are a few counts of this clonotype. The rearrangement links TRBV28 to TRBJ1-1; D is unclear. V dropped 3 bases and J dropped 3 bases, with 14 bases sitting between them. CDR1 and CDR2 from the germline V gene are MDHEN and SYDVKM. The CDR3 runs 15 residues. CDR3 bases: TGTGCCAGCAGTTTGACCCGGCGTTGGGACACTGAAGCTTTCTTT. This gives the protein CASSLTRRWDTEAFF.

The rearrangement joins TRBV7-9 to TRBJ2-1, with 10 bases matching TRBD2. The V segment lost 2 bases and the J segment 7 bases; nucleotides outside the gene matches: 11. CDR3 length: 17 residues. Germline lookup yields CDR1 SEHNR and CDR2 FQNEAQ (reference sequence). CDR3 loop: CASSLTAGGPRPNEQFF. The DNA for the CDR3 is TGTGCCAGCAGCTTAACAGCGGGAGGGCCGAGGCCGAATGAGCAGTTCTTC.

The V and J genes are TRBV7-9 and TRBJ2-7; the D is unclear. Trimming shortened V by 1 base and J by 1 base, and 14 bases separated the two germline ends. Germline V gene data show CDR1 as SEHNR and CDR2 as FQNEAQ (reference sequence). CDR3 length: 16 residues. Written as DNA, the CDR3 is TGTGCCAGCAGCTTAGTGTGGCTTGATGGATCCTACGAGCAGTACTTC. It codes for CASSLVWLDGSYEQYF.

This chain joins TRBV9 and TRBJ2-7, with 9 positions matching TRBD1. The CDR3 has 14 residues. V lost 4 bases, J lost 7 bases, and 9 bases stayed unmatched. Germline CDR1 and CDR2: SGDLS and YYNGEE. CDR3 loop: CASSLRDRVGEQYF. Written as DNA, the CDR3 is TGTGCCAGCAGCCTCCGGGACAGGGTAGGGGAGCAGTACTTC.

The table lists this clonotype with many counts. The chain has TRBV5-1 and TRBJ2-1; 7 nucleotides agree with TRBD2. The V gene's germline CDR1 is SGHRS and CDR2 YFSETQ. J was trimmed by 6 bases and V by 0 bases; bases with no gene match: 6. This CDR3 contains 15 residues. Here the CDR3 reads CASSLVAGAGNEQFF. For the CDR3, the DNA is TGCGCCAGCAGCTTGGTGGCGGGAGCGGGCAATGAGCAGTTCTTC.

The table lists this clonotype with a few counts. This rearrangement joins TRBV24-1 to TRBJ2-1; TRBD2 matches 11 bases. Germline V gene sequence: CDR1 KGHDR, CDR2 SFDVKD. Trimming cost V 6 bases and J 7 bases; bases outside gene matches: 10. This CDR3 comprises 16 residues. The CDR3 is CATSMAQTSGTNEQFF. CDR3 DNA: TGTGCCACCAGTATGGCTCAGACTAGCGGGACAAATGAGCAGTTCTTC.

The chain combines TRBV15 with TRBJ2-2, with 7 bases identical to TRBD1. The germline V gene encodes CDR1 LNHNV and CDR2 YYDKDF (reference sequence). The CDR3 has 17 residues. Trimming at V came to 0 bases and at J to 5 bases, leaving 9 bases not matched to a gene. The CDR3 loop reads CATSRDRVTGFTGELFF. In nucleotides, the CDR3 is TGTGCCACCAGCAGAGATCGGGTGACAGGGTTTACCGGGGAGCTGTTTTTT.

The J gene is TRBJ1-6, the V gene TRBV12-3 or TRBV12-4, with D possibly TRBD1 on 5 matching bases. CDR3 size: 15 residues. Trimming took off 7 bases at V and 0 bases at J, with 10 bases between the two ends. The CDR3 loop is CASTTDTSYNSPLHF. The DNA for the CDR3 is TGTGCCAGCACCACGGACACCTCCTATAATTCACCCCTCCACTTT.

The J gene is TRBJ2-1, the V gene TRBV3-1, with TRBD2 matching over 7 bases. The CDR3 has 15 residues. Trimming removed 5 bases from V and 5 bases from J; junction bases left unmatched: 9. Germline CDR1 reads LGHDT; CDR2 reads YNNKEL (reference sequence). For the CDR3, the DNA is TGTGCCAGCAGCACCAGCGGGGAATTTCACAATGAGCAGTTCTTC. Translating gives CASSTSGEFHNEQFF.

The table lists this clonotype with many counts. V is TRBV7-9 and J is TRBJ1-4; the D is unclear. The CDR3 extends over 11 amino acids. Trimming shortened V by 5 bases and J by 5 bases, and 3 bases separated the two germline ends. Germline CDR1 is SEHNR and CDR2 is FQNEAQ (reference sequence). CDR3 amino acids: CASSLNEKLFF. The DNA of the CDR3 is TGTGCCAGCAGCCTCAATGAAAAACTGTTTTTT.

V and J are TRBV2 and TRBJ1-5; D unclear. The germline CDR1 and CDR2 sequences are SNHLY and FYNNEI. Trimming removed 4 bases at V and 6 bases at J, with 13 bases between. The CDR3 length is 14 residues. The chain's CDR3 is CASSVWGVGQPQHF. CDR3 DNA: TGTGCCAGCAGTGTTTGGGGAGTCGGTCAGCCCCAGCATTTT.

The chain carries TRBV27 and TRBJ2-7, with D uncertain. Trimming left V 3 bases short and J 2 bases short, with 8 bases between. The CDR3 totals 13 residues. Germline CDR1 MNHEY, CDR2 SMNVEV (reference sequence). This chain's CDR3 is CASSFQVTYEQYF. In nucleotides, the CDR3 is TGTGCCAGCAGTTTTCAGGTTACCTACGAGCAGTACTTC.

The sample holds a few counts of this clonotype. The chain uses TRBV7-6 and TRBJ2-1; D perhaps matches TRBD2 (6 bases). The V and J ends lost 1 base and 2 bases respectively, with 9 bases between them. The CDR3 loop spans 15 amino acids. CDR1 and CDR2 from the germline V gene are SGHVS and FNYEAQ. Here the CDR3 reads CASSLGGVAYNEQFF. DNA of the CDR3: TGTGCCAGCAGCTTAGGCGGGGTTGCCTACAATGAGCAGTTCTTC.

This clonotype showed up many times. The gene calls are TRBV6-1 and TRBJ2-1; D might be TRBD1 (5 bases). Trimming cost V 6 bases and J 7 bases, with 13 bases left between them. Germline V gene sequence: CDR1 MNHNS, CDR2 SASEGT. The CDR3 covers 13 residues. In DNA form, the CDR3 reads TGTGCCAGCAGCTATGTAGGGGAAAATGAGCAGTTCTTC. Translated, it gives CASSYVGENEQFF.

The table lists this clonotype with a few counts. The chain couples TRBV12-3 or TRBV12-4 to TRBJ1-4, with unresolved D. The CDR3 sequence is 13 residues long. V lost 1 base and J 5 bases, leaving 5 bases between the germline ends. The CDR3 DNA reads TGTGCCAGCAGTTTAGTGGGAAATGAAAAACTGTTTTTT. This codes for CASSLVGNEKLFF.

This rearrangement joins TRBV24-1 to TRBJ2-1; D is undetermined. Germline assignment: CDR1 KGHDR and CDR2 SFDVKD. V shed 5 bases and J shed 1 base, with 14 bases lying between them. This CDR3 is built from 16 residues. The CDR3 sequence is CATSGSGLSSYNEQFF. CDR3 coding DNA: TGTGCCACCAGTGGTTCCGGGTTGTCTTCCTACAATGAGCAGTTCTTC.